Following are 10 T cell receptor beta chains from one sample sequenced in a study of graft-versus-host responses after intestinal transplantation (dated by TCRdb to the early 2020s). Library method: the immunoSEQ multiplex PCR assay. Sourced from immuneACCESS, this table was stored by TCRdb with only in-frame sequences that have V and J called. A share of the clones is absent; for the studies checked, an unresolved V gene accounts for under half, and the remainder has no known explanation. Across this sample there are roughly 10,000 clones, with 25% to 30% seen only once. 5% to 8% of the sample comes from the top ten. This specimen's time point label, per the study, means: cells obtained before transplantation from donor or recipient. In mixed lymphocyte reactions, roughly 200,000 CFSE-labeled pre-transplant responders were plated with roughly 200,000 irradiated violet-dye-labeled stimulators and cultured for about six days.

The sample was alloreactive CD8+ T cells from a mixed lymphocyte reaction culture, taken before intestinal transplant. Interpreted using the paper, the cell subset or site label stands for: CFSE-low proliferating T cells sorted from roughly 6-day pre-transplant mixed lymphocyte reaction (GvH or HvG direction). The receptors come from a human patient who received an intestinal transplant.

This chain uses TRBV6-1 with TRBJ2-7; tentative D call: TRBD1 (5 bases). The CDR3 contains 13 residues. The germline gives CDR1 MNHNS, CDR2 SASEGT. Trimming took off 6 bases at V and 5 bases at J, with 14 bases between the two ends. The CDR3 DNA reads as TGTGCCAGCAGGGACATTAGAGGCGACGAGCAGTACTTC. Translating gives CASRDIRGDEQYF.

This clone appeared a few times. CDR3 in DNA: TGTGCCATCAGGAGCCCCCCCTCTGGGCACACTGAAGCTTTCTTT. Amino acid sequence: CAIRSPPSGHTEAFF. V usage is TRBV10-3 and J usage is TRBJ1-1; no clear D. The CDR3 runs to 15 residues. Germline CDR1 and CDR2: ENHRY and SYGVKD. V was pared by 6 bases and J by 3 bases, with 17 bases between.

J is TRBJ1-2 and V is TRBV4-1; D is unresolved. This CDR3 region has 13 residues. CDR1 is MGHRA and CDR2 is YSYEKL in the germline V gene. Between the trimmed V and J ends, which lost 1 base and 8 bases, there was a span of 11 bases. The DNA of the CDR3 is TGCGCCAGCAGCCAAGCGAGTGCCTCCGGCTACACCTTC. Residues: CASSQASASGYTF.

The CDR3, as DNA: TGTGCCAGCACGGCGGGACAGGGGAATGGCTACACCTTC. It yields the protein CASTAGQGNGYTF. The V call is TRBV2, the J call TRBJ1-2; 10 positions match TRBD1. The junction had 5 bases not matched to a gene; V was cut back by 7 bases and J by 6 bases. Germline-derived CDR1 and CDR2 are SNHLY and FYNNEI. The CDR3 contains 13 residues.

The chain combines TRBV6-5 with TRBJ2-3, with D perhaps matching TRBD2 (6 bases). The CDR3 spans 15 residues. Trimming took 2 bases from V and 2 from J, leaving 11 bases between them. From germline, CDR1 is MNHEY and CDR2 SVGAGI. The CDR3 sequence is CASSYGGDPTDTQYF. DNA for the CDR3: TGTGCCAGCAGTTACGGCGGGGACCCCACAGATACGCAGTATTTT.

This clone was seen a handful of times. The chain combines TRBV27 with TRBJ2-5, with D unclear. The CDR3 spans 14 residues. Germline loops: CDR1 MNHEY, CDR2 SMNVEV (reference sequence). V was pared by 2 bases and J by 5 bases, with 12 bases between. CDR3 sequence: CASSLMAPWETQYF. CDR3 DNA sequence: TGTGCCAGCAGTTTAATGGCACCCTGGGAGACCCAGTACTTC.

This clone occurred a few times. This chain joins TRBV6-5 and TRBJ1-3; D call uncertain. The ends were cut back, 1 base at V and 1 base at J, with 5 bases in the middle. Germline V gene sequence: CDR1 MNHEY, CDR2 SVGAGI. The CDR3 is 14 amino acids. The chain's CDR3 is CASSYFPSGNTIYF. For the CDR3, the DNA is TGTGCCAGCAGTTACTTTCCTTCTGGAAACACCATATATTTT.

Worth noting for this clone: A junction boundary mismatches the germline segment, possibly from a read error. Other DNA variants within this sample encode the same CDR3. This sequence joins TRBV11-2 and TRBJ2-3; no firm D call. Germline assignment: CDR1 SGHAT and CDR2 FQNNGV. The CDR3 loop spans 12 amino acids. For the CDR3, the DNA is TGTGCCAGCAGCTTAGGAGGTGATACACAGTATTTT. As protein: CASSLGGDTQYF.

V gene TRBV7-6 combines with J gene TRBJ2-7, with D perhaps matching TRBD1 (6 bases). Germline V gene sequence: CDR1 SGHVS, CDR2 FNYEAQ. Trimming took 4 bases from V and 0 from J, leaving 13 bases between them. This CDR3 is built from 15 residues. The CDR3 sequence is CASSWTAESSYEQYF. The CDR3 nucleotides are TGTGCCAGCAGCTGGACAGCCGAGAGCTCCTACGAGCAGTACTTC. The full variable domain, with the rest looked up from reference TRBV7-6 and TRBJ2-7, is GAGVSQSPRYKVTKRGQDVALRCDPISGHVSLYWYRQALGQGPEFLTYFNYEAQQDKSGLPNDRFSAERPEGSISTLTIQRTEQRDSAMYRCASSWTAESSYEQYFGPGTRLTVT.

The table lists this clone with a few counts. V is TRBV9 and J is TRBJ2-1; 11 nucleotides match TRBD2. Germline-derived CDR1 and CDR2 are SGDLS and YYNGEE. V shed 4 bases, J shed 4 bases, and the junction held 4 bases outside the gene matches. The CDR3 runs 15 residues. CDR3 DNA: TGTGCCAGCAGCCCACTAGCGGGGGAGTACAATGAGCAGTTCTTC. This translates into CASSPLAGEYNEQFF.